What follows describes a single TCR beta chain. Germline V gene data show CDR1 as MNHNS and CDR2 as SASEGT. The CDR3 contains 14 residues. V gave up 0 bases and J gave up 3 bases, with 9 bases separating them. Assay version v3.0 of immunoSEQ was used, and it was run at survey level. The repertoire was sequenced with immunoSEQ multiplex PCR; TCRdb's copy has only in-frame clones and lacks some. The profile covers about 6,700 clones, with just under 75% appearing a single time and 7.5% taken by the ten largest. Ahead of DNA extraction, samples held roughly 1-11 million cryopreserved PBMC each. This sample was included in a study of long-term antiretroviral therapy in people with HIV.

The chain uses TRBV6-1 and TRBJ2-7; D may match TRBD1 or TRBD2 (5 bases each). Sequencing used unsorted PBMCs, obtained 0.1 years before starting antiretroviral therapy. The source of this sequence is a young man with HIV. The CDR3 protein is CASSEAGESYEQYF. CDR3 nucleotide sequence: TGTGCCAGCAGTGAAGCGGGGGAGAGCTACGAGCAGTACTTC.